One T cell receptor (beta chain) is described in this entry. Its specificity is not known. Method: immunoSEQ multiplex PCR; TCRdb's copy keeps in-frame clones and lacks some. The data hold about 17,000 clones, with almost 80% observed a single time. The CDR3 length is 17 residues. V trimming: 2 bases; J trimming: 0 bases; junction bases outside the gene matches: 5. Germline V gene sequence: CDR1 SGHKS, CDR2 YYEKEE (reference sequence). The data were obtained in a study of graft-versus-host responses after intestinal transplantation. Whole-study context: Recipients had multivisceral, liver-intestinal, or isolated intestinal transplants. Recipients uniformly received anti-thymocyte globulin induction, followed by tacrolimus and steroids for three to four years. Study-level findings and limits: Among recipient marrow samples, GvH clones were found; some appeared first in ileum or blood. Early post-transplant HvG declines showed an association with peak circulating GvH clone levels.

Lymphocytes from graft epithelium and lamina propria were isolated. The chain joins TRBV5-5 to TRBJ1-6; 7 nucleotides match TRBD1. The sequences come from ileum tissue, collected approximately 450 days after intestinal transplant. The clonotype comes from a human patient who received an intestinal transplant, so some T cells may come from the graft donor. The CDR3 nucleotides are TGTGCCAGCAGCTTTTCACAGGGGAGCTCCTATAATTCACCCCTCCACTTT. As protein: CASSFSQGSSYNSPLHF.